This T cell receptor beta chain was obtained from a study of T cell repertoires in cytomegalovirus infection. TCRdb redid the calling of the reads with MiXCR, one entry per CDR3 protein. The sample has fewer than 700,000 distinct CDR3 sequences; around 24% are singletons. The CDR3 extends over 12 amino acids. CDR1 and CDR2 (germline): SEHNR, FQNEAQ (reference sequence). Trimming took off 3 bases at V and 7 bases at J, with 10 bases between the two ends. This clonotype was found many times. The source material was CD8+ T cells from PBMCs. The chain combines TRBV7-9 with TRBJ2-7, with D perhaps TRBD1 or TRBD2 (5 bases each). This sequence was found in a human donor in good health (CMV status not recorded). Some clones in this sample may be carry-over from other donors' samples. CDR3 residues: CASSFGTGEQYF. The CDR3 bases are TGTGCCAGCAGCTTTGGGACCGGGGAGCAGTACTTC.